The 21 T cell receptor beta chains reported below all come from one sample, sequenced in a study of cytomegalovirus exposure and HLA in healthy donors. Primers for the PCR totalled 60 Vbeta and 13 Jbeta. Produced via immunoSEQ multiplex PCR; TCRdb's table is partial and in-frame only. The table for this sample gives approximately 54,000 clones. The sequenced sample was PBMCs. Source of these receptors: a woman aged 40 to 50 in good health and CMV-seronegative.

This rearrangement joins TRBV19 to TRBJ1-5; 7 bases match TRBD1. CDR1 and CDR2 (germline): LNHDA, SQIVND (reference sequence). The junction had 4 bases not matched to a gene; V was cut back by 1 base and J by 1 base. The CDR3 is 16 residues long. CDR3 bases: TGTGCCAGTAGTATAGTGTCACAGGGGAGCAATCAGCCCCAGCATTTT. Protein sequence: CASSIVSQGSNQPQHF.

The chain is built from TRBV2 and TRBJ2-7, with 8 bases aligning to TRBD1. Per germline, CDR1 SNHLY and CDR2 FYNNEI. Trimming took 3 bases from V and 2 from J; bases not matched to a gene: 12. CDR3 length: 17 residues. The CDR3 region has the DNA TGTGCCAGCAGTGACGGGCACCGGGGGACAGGTACCTACGAGCAGTACTTC. Translating gives CASSDGHRGTGTYEQYF.

The V gene is TRBV9, the J gene TRBJ1-1; D may be TRBD1 (5 bases). Trimming stripped 4 bases from V and 1 base from J, with 11 bases between. Germline V gives CDR1 SGDLS, CDR2 YYNGEE. This CDR3 region has 14 residues. CDR3 sequence reads: CASSPDSENTEAFF. In DNA form, the CDR3 reads TGTGCCAGCAGCCCAGACAGCGAGAACACTGAAGCTTTCTTT.

The chain couples TRBV6-5 to TRBJ1-4; D is unclear. The CDR3 spans 13 residues. Germline values: CDR1 MNHEY, CDR2 SVGAGI. V was clipped by 2 bases and J by 7 bases, with 8 bases between them. The CDR3 protein is CASSYLESEKLFF. In DNA, the CDR3 is TGTGCCAGCAGTTACCTAGAGAGTGAAAAACTGTTTTTT.

V and J are TRBV5-4 and TRBJ1-1; D is unresolved. The CDR3 covers 14 residues. The germline gives CDR1 SGHNT, CDR2 YYREEE (reference sequence). The ends were cut back, 6 bases at V and 2 bases at J, with 14 bases in the middle. The CDR3 bases are TGTGCCAGCACCCCCCACTCGGGAAACACTGAAGCTTTCTTT. This translates into CASTPHSGNTEAFF.

The chain combines TRBV28 with TRBJ1-5; D unresolved. Between the trimmed V and J ends, which lost 2 bases and 1 base, there was a span of 3 bases. This CDR3 has 13 residues. CDR1 is MDHEN, CDR2 SYDVKM, per germline. The CDR3 DNA is TGTGCCAGCAGTTTACCAAGCAATCAGCCCCAGCATTTT. This translates into CASSLPSNQPQHF.

V and J are TRBV7-8 and TRBJ1-6, with 7 bases aligning to TRBD1. The CDR3 spans 16 residues. Germline V lookup: CDR1 SGHVS, CDR2 FQNEAQ. V was clipped by 1 base and J by 10 bases; unmatched bases: 10. DNA for the CDR3: TGTGCCAGCAGCTTAGTTTGGGACAGTGATGGATCACCCCTCCACTTT. Protein product: CASSLVWDSDGSPLHF.

The chain joins TRBV10-3 to TRBJ2-7; D possibly corresponds to TRBD1 (6 bases). The V gene's germline CDR1 is ENHRY and CDR2 SYGVKD. There are 14 residues in the CDR3. V gave up 6 bases and J gave up 6 bases, with 18 bases separating them. CDR3 sequence (DNA): TGTGCCATCAGAATGGACAGCGGAGCCTTCGAGCAGTACTTC. Encoded protein: CAIRMDSGAFEQYF.

The chain employs TRBV27 and TRBJ1-4; D unclear. Germline V lookup: CDR1 MNHEY, CDR2 SMNVEV (reference sequence). The length of the CDR3 is 13 residues. V lost 8 bases and J lost 4, with 11 bases in between. CDR3 loop: CASPHGSNEKLFF. DNA of the CDR3: TGTGCCAGCCCCCACGGGAGTAATGAAAAACTGTTTTTT.

The CDR3 is CASSLVRGLHTEAFF. DNA for the CDR3: TGTGCCAGCAGCTTAGTTAGGGGTTTGCACACTGAAGCTTTCTTT. The chain has TRBV7-2 and TRBJ1-1; TRBD1 might be the D (5 bases). The CDR3 is 15 residues long. V lost 1 base and J 3 bases, leaving 12 bases between the germline ends. The V gene's germline CDR1 is SGHTA and CDR2 FQGNSA.

V is TRBV7-2 and J is TRBJ2-5; 8 nucleotides line up with TRBD2. Trimming at V came to 5 bases and at J to 0 bases, leaving 8 bases not matched to a gene. CDR1 is SGHTA and CDR2 is FQGNSA in the germline V gene. This CDR3 is 16 amino acids long. The CDR3 DNA reads as TGTGCCAGCAGCCCCCACGGTAGCGGGAACCAAGAGACCCAGTACTTC. Its protein product is CASSPHGSGNQETQYF.

The chain recombines TRBV11-2 with TRBJ1-1, with D possibly TRBD1 on 6 matching bases. Looked up from germline, CDR1 is SGHAT and CDR2 is FQNNGV. CDR3 length: 15 amino acids. The ends were cut back, 7 bases at V and 0 bases at J, with 15 bases in the middle. CDR3 region: CASNSPRTVNTEAFF. Written as DNA, the CDR3 is TGTGCCAGCAACTCTCCGCGGACAGTGAACACTGAAGCTTTCTTT.

This chain joins TRBV5-1 and TRBJ1-6, with TRBD1 as a possible D gene (5 bases). The CDR3 covers 14 residues. V shed 0 bases and J shed 9 bases, with 10 bases lying between them. The V gene's germline CDR1 is SGHRS and CDR2 YFSETQ. As DNA, the CDR3 is TGCGCCAGCAGCTTGGAAGTCGGGGGTTCACCCCTCCACTTT. The encoded protein is CASSLEVGGSPLHF.

The chain links TRBV4-2 to TRBJ1-4; D may be TRBD1 (6 bases). CDR3 length: 15 residues. From germline, CDR1 is LGHNA and CDR2 YNFKEQ. Between the trimmed V and J ends, which lost 5 bases and 8 bases, there was a span of 18 bases. DNA for the CDR3: TGTGCCAGCAGCTTACGGATCTCAGGGGCCGAAAAACTGTTTTTT. Protein sequence: CASSLRISGAEKLFF.

This chain joins TRBV7-9 and TRBJ2-7; 7 nucleotides align to TRBD1. Per germline, CDR1 SEHNR and CDR2 FQNEAQ (reference sequence). The CDR3 is made up of 13 amino acids. The V gene end was trimmed by 4 bases and the J gene end by 4 bases; junction bases not matched to a gene: 4. The CDR3 DNA reads TGTGCCAGCAGCTCGGGACAGCATTACGAGCAGTACTTC. This gives the protein CASSSGQHYEQYF.

V usage is TRBV19 and J usage is TRBJ2-3; D is unresolved. The CDR3 runs to 13 residues. Germline assignment: CDR1 LNHDA and CDR2 SQIVND (reference sequence). With 11 bases removed from V and 2 bases from J, the gap between germline ends came to 14 bases. Written as DNA, the CDR3 is TGTGCCTCTTCAGTCCAGGCCACAGATACGCAGTATTTT. Protein product: CASSVQATDTQYF. Drawing the rest from reference TRBV19 and TRBJ2-3, the complete variable domain is DGGITQSPKYLFRKEGQNVTLSCEQNLNHDAMYWYRQDPGQGLRLIYYSQIVNDFQKGDIAEGYSVSREKKESFPLTVTSAQKNPTAFYLCASSVQATDTQYFGPGTRLTVL.

The chain recombines TRBV30 with TRBJ2-1, with 7 bases that match TRBD1. There are 13 residues in the CDR3. Germline CDR1 reads GTSNPN; CDR2 reads SVGIG (reference sequence). V gave up 4 bases and J gave up 2 bases; unmatched junction bases: 2. CDR3 sequence reads: CAWMGQTYNEQFF. DNA for the CDR3: TGTGCCTGGATGGGACAGACCTACAATGAGCAGTTCTTC.

Concerning this clone itself: Germline and junction disagree at one end, which may indicate a read error. The CDR3 bases are TGCAGCGGAACGGGAGTTTCACGGAACACTGAAGATTTCTTT. This translates into CSGTGVSRNTEDFF. J is TRBJ1-1 and V is TRBV29-1; D gene ambiguous. Germline V gives CDR1 SQVTM, CDR2 ANQGSEA. The CDR3 is made up of 14 amino acids.

The V and J genes are TRBV7-6 and TRBJ1-6, with D unresolved. The germline gives CDR1 SGHVS, CDR2 FNYEAQ. The V end lost 9 bases, the J end lost 10 bases, and 4 bases lay between the germline ends. This CDR3 is built from 9 residues. CDR3 sequence reads: CASGSPLHF. CDR3 in DNA: TGTGCCAGTGGCTCACCCCTCCACTTT.

The chain combines TRBV19 with TRBJ2-1, with TRBD2 matching 8 bases. In germline, CDR1 is LNHDA, CDR2 SQIVND (reference sequence). The CDR3 is 14 amino acids. V shed 7 bases, J shed 8 bases, and the junction held 10 bases outside the gene matches. This chain's CDR3 is CASMRASGFDEQFF. The CDR3 DNA reads as TGTGCCAGTATGAGGGCTAGCGGGTTTGATGAGCAGTTCTTC.

This sequence joins TRBV9 and TRBJ1-4; D is uncertain. This CDR3 spans 15 amino acids. Germline CDR1 is SGDLS and CDR2 is YYNGEE. Between the trimmed V and J ends, which lost 0 bases and 5 bases, there was a span of 11 bases. In nucleotides, the CDR3 is TGTGCCAGCAGCGTAGGAGGAGGGTTAAATGAAAAACTGTTTTTT. Translated, it gives CASSVGGGLNEKLFF.